This entry concerns a single TCR beta chain. This entry is derived from a study of cytomegalovirus exposure and HLA in healthy donors. V lost 2 bases and J lost 1, with 11 bases in between. The CDR3 has 15 residues. CDR1 is SNHLY and CDR2 is FYNNEI in the germline V gene. The PCR made use of 60 Vbeta and 13 Jbeta primers. Sequencing was performed with immunoSEQ multiplex PCR; in TCRdb, only in-frame clones are kept and a portion is missing. The table has 130,000 or so clones, 79% seen once. Source material: PBMCs. The chain couples TRBV2 to TRBJ2-5, with D hard to call. The clonotype was recovered from a male donor in good health and CMV-seronegative. CDR3 bases: TGTGCCAGCAGTGAACAGTCCCTTGCCCAAGAGACCCAGTACTTC. It encodes CASSEQSLAQETQYF. Supplemented by reference TRBV2 and TRBJ2-5, the full variable domain reads EPEVTQTPSHQVTQMGQEVILRCVPISNHLYFYWYRQILGQKVEFLVSFYNNEISEKSEIFDDQFSVERPDGSNFTLKIRSTKLEDSAMYFCASSEQSLAQETQYFGPGTRLLVL.